The 4 T cell receptor delta chains in this list originate from one sample, sequenced in a study of gamma-delta T cells after stem cell transplantation. TCRdb processed the RT-PCR reads again with the CATT caller. The data hold 1,200 to 1,500 delta-chain clones, with approximately 23% observed a single time. The sequencing sample was made of gamma-delta T cells. The receptors were sampled from a human donor. It is not recorded whose cells these are; they may come from a transplant donor.

About this clone itself: Only one base separates this from a far larger clonotype, so it likely reflects a read error. This same CDR3 is encoded by further DNA sequences in the sample. This rearrangement joins TRDV2 to TRDJ1, with 10 bases identical to TRDD3. The CDR3 covers 15 residues. Germline V CDR1 and CDR2: GEAIGNYY, EKD. CDR3 sequence reads: CACDIWGIATDKLIF. CDR3 sequence (DNA): TGTGCTTGTGACATCTGGGGGATAGCTACCGATAAACTCATCTTT.

A note on this clone: This may be a read error: a much more frequent sequence differs by one nucleotide. The identical CDR3 is also encoded by other nucleotide sequences in the sample. This chain uses TRDV2 with TRDJ2, with 7 bases lining up with TRDD3. V was pared by 3 bases and J by 6 bases, with 12 bases of the junction left unmatched. CDR1 GEAIGNYY and CDR2 EKD come from the germline V gene. The CDR3 is 16 residues long. The CDR3 DNA follows: TGTGCCTGTGACCTGTTGGGGGAAGAGCTGCCAGCACAACTCTTCTTT. Translating gives CACDLLGEELPAQLFF.

This clone rates as large. The chain recombines TRDV2 with TRDJ3; 9 bases agree with TRDD3. The CDR3 extends over 20 amino acids. The germline V gene has CDR1 GEAIGNYY and CDR2 EKD. With V trimmed by 0 bases and J by 0 bases, 8 bases remained unmatched. The DNA of the CDR3 is TGTGCCTGTGACACCGTGGGGATACGCAAAAACTCCTGGGACACCCGACAGATGTTTTTC. Translated: CACDTVGIRKNSWDTRQMFF.

This clone occurred a few times. A far larger clone is one base from this, pointing to a likely read error. CDR3 in DNA: TGTGCCTGTGAACGGCTGGGAATGAGCTCCTGGGGCACCCGACAGATGTTTTTC. Translated, it gives CACERLGMSSWGTRQMFF. The chain carries TRDV2 and TRDJ3; the D gene is possibly TRDD3 (6 bases). Germline CDR1 is GEAIGNYY and CDR2 is EKD. CDR3 length equals 18 residues.